The clone carrying this T cell receptor (beta chain) appeared a few times. Antigen unknown. Looked up from germline, CDR1 is SGHRS and CDR2 is YFSETQ. Unmatched junction bases numbered 13, after V lost 4 bases and J lost 6 bases. This CDR3 region has 15 residues. The data stem from a study of cytomegalovirus exposure and HLA in healthy donors. The donors belonged to the roughly 110-subject validation cohort, separate from the roughly 710-subject first cohort. Findings of the study overall: In the 130 or so validation repertoires, a later analysis found that first-cohort TCR clusters tended to co-occur. For cytomegalovirus status, the classifier reportedly gave diagnoses with high specificity and sensitivity. It was confirmed in vitro that a few of the CMV-associated chains were specific for CMV antigens.

Generated by immunoSEQ multiplex PCR, the TCRdb table keeps only in-frame clones and is missing some. The sample has around 130,000 clones, about 88% seen once. The rearrangement links TRBV5-1 to TRBJ2-7; TRBD1 aligns across 7 bases. The sample comprised PBMCs. This clonotype originated in a man aged 30-40 years in good health and CMV-seronegative. CDR3 coding DNA: TGCGCCAGCAGCCCTACCGGGACAGCTCCCACCGAGCAGTACTTC. Translated, it gives CASSPTGTAPTEQYF. Looking up the rest from reference TRBV5-1 and TRBJ2-7 gives the full variable domain: KAGVTQTPRYLIKTRGQQVTLSCSPISGHRSVSWYQQTPGQGLQFLFEYFSETQRNKGNFPGRFSGRQFSNSRSEMNVSTLELGDSALYLCASSPTGTAPTEQYFGPGTRLTVT.